Listed below are T cell receptor beta chains from one sample, sequenced in a study of blood T cell repertoires in COVID-19. Some clones are missing from TCRdb's copy, which holds only in-frame ones; the method was immunoSEQ multiplex PCR. The sample has some 60,000 clones; around 80% are singletons. The sequenced material came from peripheral blood. The source of these receptors is a man between 25 and 39 years old with COVID-19, enrolled during active disease. Both conserved end residues are part of each CDR3.

v_gene	j_gene	CDR3aa
TRBV28	TRBJ1-5	CASSGGANQPQHF
TRBV30	TRBJ2-1	CAWSQVAGGIYNEQFF
TRBV2	TRBJ2-3	CARFMLDLAADTQYF
TRBV6-2/TRBV6-3	TRBJ2-5	CASSRPSSLGRGETQYF
TRBV6-5	TRBJ2-1	CASSSATSTNEQFF
TRBV20-1	TRBJ2-3	CSASTLLLAGDMDTQYF
TRBV5-5	TRBJ2-7	CASSLSQTSVYEQYF
TRBV5-8	TRBJ1-5	CASSFASTGGSINQPQHF
TRBV12-5	TRBJ2-3	CASGTYSRDRGPTQYF
TRBV27	TRBJ1-5	CASSFIGGNQPQHF
TRBV27	TRBJ2-2	CASGRVPSNTGELFF
TRBV7-9	TRBJ2-7	CASSLLRADGPGEQYF
TRBV9	TRBJ1-2	CASSARDRRLYGYTF
TRBV7-6	TRBJ2-6	CASSATYSSGRRTGANVLTF
TRBV4-1	TRBJ1-2	CASSQDRLRYGYTF
TRBV30	TRBJ1-2	CAWRPRTGNYGYTF
TRBV28	TRBJ2-7	CASSSSLGSLSSYEQYF
TRBV6-5	TRBJ2-1	CASSLSGSYNEQFF
TRBV19	TRBJ1-5	CANPRVAGQPQHF
TRBV29-1	TRBJ1-2	CSVARNYGYTF
TRBV5-1	TRBJ2-1	CASSPLTSGSVNEQFF
TRBV10-3	TRBJ2-5	CAIRNGQGLETQYF
TRBV24-1	TRBJ2-5	CATSDLTDREWWETQYF
TRBV6-1	TRBJ2-3	CASSDLAESTDTQYF
TRBV7-3	TRBJ2-2	CASSPNPRQNLGPLSNTGELFF
TRBV29-1	TRBJ1-1	CSVAQGTEAFF
TRBV5-1	TRBJ1-2	CASSPGQEDYGYTF
TRBV2	TRBJ1-3	CASRNYRAIAGNTIYF
TRBV3-1/TRBV3-2	TRBJ2-6	CASSQVIKGAGASGANVLTF
TRBV7-7	TRBJ2-5	CASSPVGTGTGKETQYF
TRBV18	TRBJ2-3	CASSQTSGRAGDTQYF
TRBV15	TRBJ2-1	CATSRAGGIFSYNEQFF
TRBV24-1	TRBJ2-5	CATSDRRGHIETQYF
TRBV19	TRBJ1-2	CASSIFPGDNF
TRBV15	TRBJ2-6	CATSLGQGYGANVLTF
TRBV5-4	TRBJ2-3	CASSLAVSGRPDTQYF
TRBV19	TRBJ1-1	CASHRGESGNTEAFF
TRBV4-1	TRBJ1-2	CASSQEPRGYGYTF
TRBV2	TRBJ2-5	CASSLTGGQETQYF
TRBV7-2	TRBJ1-2	CASSLVGTGGGYGYTF
TRBV19	TRBJ1-1	CASSNDRITEAFF
TRBV6-5	TRBJ1-5	CASRDIYQPQHF
TRBV10-1	TRBJ1-2	CASSRLYFTGDYGYTF
TRBV19	TRBJ2-1	CASSIRLADNNEQFF
TRBV6-2/TRBV6-3	TRBJ1-1	CASSYTGLNTEAFF
TRBV30	TRBJ1-2	CAWTHRGFQYGYTF
TRBV7-8	TRBJ2-7	CASSLVWDRGPYEQYF
TRBV6-2/TRBV6-3	TRBJ2-6	CASSYEGGANVLTF
TRBV5-1	TRBJ1-1	CASRPLLQGNTEAFF
TRBV4-2	TRBJ2-7	CASSPQGDRGGYEQYF
TRBV4-1	TRBJ2-3	CASSLAIRTDTQYF
TRBV28	TRBJ1-1	CASSGPATGTDEAFF
TRBV11-2	TRBJ2-3	CASSSGTSGSGDTQYF
TRBV21-1	TRBJ2-7	CASSSENSGLAGGHEQYF
TRBV27	TRBJ2-1	CASSLFAGNEQFF
TRBV5-4	TRBJ2-2	CASSRTDNTGELFF
TRBV2	TRBJ1-2	CASTAGDRGRNYGYTF
TRBV7-9	TRBJ1-3	CASSFYRGATGNTIYF
TRBV27	TRBJ1-2	CASSVGTAPITGYTF
TRBV6-5	TRBJ1-1	CASSYRGENTEAFF